The next 32 T cell receptor beta chains were all read from a single sample in a study of response to subunit inactivated influenza vaccine. One entry per CDR3 protein, called by TCRdb with MiXCR from the RT-PCR reads. The table has a few hundred thousand distinct CDR3 sequences, about 20% seen once. This material consisted of PBMCs from blood, taken less than 22 months after vaccination. These receptors all stem from a man aged 50-75 years who received an inactivated influenza vaccine.

There are a few counts of this clonotype. This sequence joins TRBV5-1 and TRBJ2-7; possibly TRBD1 for D (5 bases). This CDR3 has 14 amino acids. The V gene lost 0 bases and the J gene lost 0 bases, with 7 bases spanning the gap. Germline values: CDR1 SGHRS, CDR2 YFSETQ. The CDR3 bases are TGCGCCAGCAGCTTGGAGGACAACTCCTACGAGCAGTACTTC. This sequence encodes CASSLEDNSYEQYF.

This clonotype was observed a few times. The chain links TRBV5-4 to TRBJ1-1; 7 nucleotides match TRBD1. V lost 5 bases to trimming and J lost 0 bases; unmatched junction nucleotides: 4. There are 14 residues in the CDR3. CDR1 is SGHNT and CDR2 is YYREEE in the germline V gene (reference sequence). CDR3: CASSKDRMNTEAFF. CDR3 DNA sequence: TGTGCCAGCAGTAAGGACAGGATGAACACTGAAGCTTTCTTT. Based on the CDR3 plus reference TRBV5-4 and TRBJ1-1, the full variable domain is ETGVTQSPTHLIKTRGQQVTLRCSSQSGHNTVSWYQQALGQGPQFIFQYYREEENGRGNFPPRFSGLQFPNYSSELNVNALELDDSALYLCASSKDRMNTEAFFGQGTRLTVV.

This clonotype was detected only a few times. The chain is built from TRBV5-6 and TRBJ2-2, with D maybe TRBD1 (6 bases). The V and J ends lost 3 bases and 5 bases respectively, with 8 bases between them. Germline CDR1 and CDR2: SGHDT and YYEEEE. The CDR3 extends over 13 amino acids. The CDR3 DNA is TGTGCCAGCAGCTGGGGGCGAACCGGGGAGCTGTTTTTT. It yields the protein CASSWGRTGELFF.

The chain employs TRBV7-2 and TRBJ2-1, with a possible D match to TRBD2 (6 bases). CDR1 SGHTA and CDR2 FQGNSA come from the germline V gene. The CDR3 is 17 residues long. Trimming left V 2 bases short and J 2 bases short, with 16 bases between. CDR3 residues: CASSLRPLATAYNEQFF. The DNA of the CDR3 is TGTGCCAGCAGCTTACGCCCGCTAGCGACCGCCTACAATGAGCAGTTCTTC.

The table lists this clonotype with a few counts. The V gene is TRBV4-3, the J gene TRBJ1-4; 8 nucleotides agree with TRBD1. Germline V gene data show CDR1 as LGHNA and CDR2 as YSLEER. Trimming took 5 bases from V and 7 from J; bases not matched to a gene: 6. The CDR3 spans 14 residues. The CDR3 sequence: CASSSGTGGEKLFF. CDR3 bases: TGCGCCAGCAGCTCCGGGACAGGCGGTGAAAAACTGTTTTTT.

V gene TRBV3-1 combines with J gene TRBJ2-5; 10 bases map to TRBD2. Germline-derived CDR1 and CDR2 are LGHDT and YNNKEL (reference sequence). J gave up 6 bases and V 1 base, and 2 bases lay outside the gene matches. The CDR3 extends over 14 amino acids. The CDR3 spells CASSQVAGGKTQYF. CDR3 bases: TGTGCCAGCAGCCAAGTAGCGGGGGGAAAGACCCAGTACTTC.

In this sample, this clonotype is medium-sized. V is TRBV29-1 and J is TRBJ1-1; no clear D gene. V was cut by 4 bases and J by 5 bases, with 20 bases left in between. CDR1 and CDR2 from the germline V gene are SQVTM and ANQGSEA. The CDR3 has 15 residues. CDR3 DNA sequence: TGCAGCGTTGTCCGGCCGATGGGGTATCGGACTGAAGCTTTCTTT. Translation: CSVVRPMGYRTEAFF.

The CDR3 reads CASSLPRETQYF. DNA for the CDR3: TGTGCCAGCAGTTTACCTAGGGAGACCCAGTACTTC. The chain uses TRBV28 and TRBJ2-5; D not resolved. Germline assignment: CDR1 MDHEN and CDR2 SYDVKM. The V gene lost 2 bases and the J gene lost 5 bases, with 6 bases spanning the gap. CDR3 size: 12 residues.

The table lists this clonotype with a few counts. The chain carries TRBV20-1 and TRBJ1-1; TRBD1 matches 7 bases. V trimming: 4 bases; J trimming: 6 bases; junction bases outside the gene matches: 8. The CDR3 length is 13 residues. The germline CDR1 and CDR2 sequences are DFQATT and SNEGSKA (reference sequence). The CDR3 DNA is TGCAGTGCTAAACAACAGGGGCCGGCTGAAGCTTTCTTT. Translated: CSAKQQGPAEAFF.

This clonotype was seen a few times. The chain recombines TRBV6-1 with TRBJ1-1; unclear D gene. In germline, CDR1 is MNHNS, CDR2 SASEGT. V lost 6 bases to trimming and J lost 4 bases, with 12 bases between them. The CDR3 is 13 amino acids. The CDR3 region is CASRPIRLTEAFF. The CDR3 DNA sequence: TGTGCCAGCAGACCTATTAGGCTCACTGAAGCTTTCTTT.

The chain is built from TRBV5-1 and TRBJ1-1; 9 nucleotides align to TRBD1. The junction had 8 bases not matched to a gene; V was cut back by 4 bases and J by 4 bases. The CDR3 is 15 residues long. The V gene's germline CDR1 is SGHRS and CDR2 YFSETQ. The CDR3 nucleotides are TGCGCCAGCAGCCGTAACCCGACAGGGGGCACTGAAGCTTTCTTT. Its translation is CASSRNPTGGTEAFF.

This clonotype was seen more than once but under ten times. The rearrangement uses TRBV12-3 or TRBV12-4 and TRBJ2-3, with D perhaps TRBD1 or TRBD2 (6 bases each). The CDR3 loop spans 17 amino acids. V lost 4 bases and J 1 base, leaving 18 bases between the germline ends. CDR3 region: CASSSGWGASGTDTQYF. The DNA for the CDR3 is TGTGCCAGCAGTTCGGGGTGGGGGGCGTCGGGCACAGATACGCAGTATTTT.

This clonotype was detected only a few times. DNA for the CDR3: TGCAGTGCTACCAAGCGGGGGACCCAAGAGACCCAGTACTTC. Translating gives CSATKRGTQETQYF. The chain carries TRBV20-1 and TRBJ2-5; 8 bases are shared with TRBD2. V shed 4 bases, J shed 1 base, and the junction held 5 bases outside the gene matches. Germline loops: CDR1 DFQATT, CDR2 SNEGSKA (reference sequence). This CDR3 is 14 amino acids long.

This clonotype was observed a handful of times. The rearrangement links TRBV21-1 to TRBJ1-1. TRBV21-1 is a pseudogene locus. The CDR3 runs to 15 residues. The CDR3 nucleotides read TGTGCCAGCAGCGAAGGGAGGCCCATGAACACTGAAGCTTTCTTT. Protein sequence: CASSEGRPMNTEAFF.

The chain employs TRBV5-1 and TRBJ2-1, with TRBD2 matching over 9 bases. CDR1 is SGHRS and CDR2 is YFSETQ in the germline V gene. CDR3 length: 16 residues. Trimming cost V 0 bases and J 6 bases; bases outside gene matches: 7. The CDR3 bases are TGCGCCAGCAGCTTGGCCCTTAGCGGGAGTTTCAATGAGCAGTTCTTC. This sequence encodes CASSLALSGSFNEQFF.

This clonotype was observed a handful of times. This chain uses TRBV4-3 with TRBJ1-2; unclear D gene. Germline CDR1 and CDR2: LGHNA and YSLEER. There are 16 residues in the CDR3. V lost 1 base, J lost 3 bases, and 15 bases lay in between. CDR3 in amino acids: CASSQVLQPGDYGYTF. CDR3 bases: TGCGCCAGCAGCCAAGTCCTCCAGCCCGGGGACTATGGCTACACCTTC.

This clonotype was detected only a few times. The CDR3 DNA is TGCGCCAGCAGCCCCGGAGGCCGGAATGAAAAACTGTTTTTT. Amino acid sequence: CASSPGGRNEKLFF. The chain employs TRBV5-1 and TRBJ1-4; D gene ambiguous. Germline CDR1 reads SGHRS; CDR2 reads YFSETQ. The CDR3 loop spans 14 amino acids. The V and J ends lost 4 bases and 5 bases respectively, with 12 bases between them.

This clonotype was counted a few times. V and J are TRBV4-2 and TRBJ1-2, with 7 bases matching TRBD1. CDR3 size: 15 residues. V gave up 4 bases and J gave up 4 bases; unmatched junction bases: 9. Germline CDR1 is LGHNA and CDR2 is YNFKEQ. The CDR3: CASSPNGQGGYGYTF. CDR3 coding DNA: TGTGCCAGCAGCCCAAACGGTCAGGGGGGCTATGGCTACACCTTC.

This clonotype was seen a few times. This sequence joins TRBV6-1 and TRBJ2-3, with TRBD1 matching over 7 bases. CDR3 length: 15 amino acids. The V segment lost 6 bases and the J segment 2 bases; nucleotides outside the gene matches: 8. Germline CDR1 reads MNHNS; CDR2 reads SASEGT. The CDR3 nucleotides are TGTGCCAGCAGACCCACCGACAGGGACACAGATACGCAGTATTTT. Translated, it gives CASRPTDRDTDTQYF.

V and J are TRBV28 and TRBJ2-5; no definite D call. This CDR3 region has 14 residues. Deletions cut 7 bases from V and 5 bases from J, with 17 bases between. CDR1 and CDR2 (germline): MDHEN, SYDVKM. The CDR3 spells CASNGVWGSETQYF. The CDR3 DNA reads as TGTGCCAGCAATGGTGTGTGGGGTTCGGAGACCCAGTACTTC.

Details on this clonotype: The CDR3 does not end in the conserved phenylalanine or tryptophan, so this is likely a read error. J is TRBJ1-2 and V is TRBV11-2; the D is unclear. V lost 0 bases, J lost 5 bases, and 16 bases lay in between. The CDR3 totals 16 residues. Germline V gene sequence: CDR1 SGHAT, CDR2 FQNNGV. The CDR3 sequence is CASSLEASPRIYGYTL. CDR3 nucleotide sequence: TGTGCCAGCAGCTTAGAGGCGTCCCCTCGAATATATGGCTACACCTTG.

CDR3 protein: CSVENDFTNYGYTF. Written as DNA, the CDR3 is TGCAGCGTTGAGAATGACTTCACTAACTATGGCTACACCTTC. The chain combines TRBV29-1 with TRBJ1-2; D remains unclear. The CDR3 has 14 residues. The germline CDR1 and CDR2 sequences are SQVTM and ANQGSEA. Trimming took 3 bases from V and 0 from J, leaving 11 bases between them.

The chain has TRBV19 and TRBJ1-5, with D hard to call. The CDR3 extends over 18 amino acids. V lost 1 base and J 2 bases, leaving 18 bases between the germline ends. Germline-derived CDR1 and CDR2 are LNHDA and SQIVND (reference sequence). CDR3 residues: CASSIGAALSGGNQPQHF. CDR3 sequence (DNA): TGTGCCAGTAGTATAGGGGCAGCCTTGAGCGGGGGCAATCAGCCCCAGCATTTT.

There are a few counts of this clonotype. The V call is TRBV7-9, the J call TRBJ1-6; weak D call: TRBD1 (6 bases). The CDR3 runs 15 residues. Trimming took 6 bases from V and 7 from J, leaving 16 bases between them. Germline V lookup: CDR1 SEHNR, CDR2 FQNEAQ (reference sequence). The CDR3 sequence: CASRGGGGLNSPLHF. In DNA form, the CDR3 reads TGTGCCAGCAGAGGTGGGGGCGGATTAAATTCACCCCTCCACTTT.

This clonotype was counted at least ten times. V and J are TRBV12-3 or TRBV12-4 and TRBJ1-5, with D perhaps TRBD1 (6 bases). Trimming removed 5 bases at V and 0 bases at J, with 11 bases between. The CDR3 consists of 15 residues. The CDR3 reads CASSPGQYSNQPQHF. The CDR3 DNA reads as TGTGCCAGCAGTCCAGGACAGTATAGCAATCAGCCCCAGCATTTT.

This rearrangement joins TRBV12-3 or TRBV12-4 to TRBJ1-4, with D possibly being TRBD1 (5 bases). This CDR3 region has 14 residues. Trimming took 5 bases from V and 8 from J, leaving 15 bases between them. CDR3 DNA: TGTGCCAGCAGTCTCTCCGGGGCTAGGGAAAAACTGTTTTTT. This translates into CASSLSGAREKLFF.

The chain combines TRBV12-3 or TRBV12-4 with TRBJ1-2; 8 nucleotides line up with TRBD1. J was trimmed by 7 bases and V by 2 bases; bases with no gene match: 9. This CDR3 is built from 15 residues. The CDR3 DNA reads as TGTGCCAGCAGTTTATCAGGGGGCGGAATGGTTGGCTACACCTTC. Translated, it gives CASSLSGGGMVGYTF.

The chain links TRBV18 to TRBJ2-2; weak D call: TRBD2 (6 bases). V was pared by 2 bases and J by 0 bases, with 13 bases between. The CDR3 spans 17 residues. CDR1 is KGHSH and CDR2 is LQKENI in the germline V gene. The CDR3 DNA sequence: TGTGCCAGCTCACCAGTTCTAGCGTTCGCGAACACCGGGGAGCTGTTTTTT. Protein: CASSPVLAFANTGELFF.

This clonotype has a count of ten or more. The chain links TRBV6-5 to TRBJ1-6; TRBD1 is a possible D gene (5 bases). Germline assignment: CDR1 MNHEY and CDR2 SVGAGI. The germline V and J ends were trimmed by 2 bases and 12 bases, with 14 bases remaining between them. There are 14 residues in the CDR3. As DNA, the CDR3 is TGTGCCAGCAGTTACGCAGTTGGGGGTGGACCCCTCCACTTT. As protein: CASSYAVGGGPLHF.

This clonotype was found a few times. The chain employs TRBV28 and TRBJ1-2; 11 nucleotides agree with TRBD1. Trimming at V came to 5 bases and at J to 8 bases, leaving 7 bases not matched to a gene. This CDR3 comprises 14 residues. Germline V gives CDR1 MDHEN, CDR2 SYDVKM. CDR3 amino acids: CASSPPGTGGGYTF. The CDR3 nucleotides are TGTGCCAGCAGTCCCCCTGGGACAGGGGGAGGCTACACCTTC.

This clonotype was counted only a few times. This chain uses TRBV14 with TRBJ1-1; D not resolved. The CDR3 is 13 residues long. The germline V gene has CDR1 SGHDN and CDR2 FVKESK. V lost 6 bases and J 1 base, leaving 9 bases between the germline ends. In DNA form, the CDR3 reads TGTGCCAGCAGGCCAAACACGAACACTGAAGCTTTCTTT. It translates to CASRPNTNTEAFF. The whole variable domain, remainder taken from reference TRBV14 and TRBJ1-1, is EAGVTQFPSHSVIEKGQTVTLRCDPISGHDNLYWYRRVMGKEIKFLLHFVKESKQDESGMPNNRFLAERTGGTYSTLKVQPAELEDSGVYFCASRPNTNTEAFFGQGTRLTVV.

This clonotype was counted between two and nine times. This CDR3 reads CSARVGSAAVLSSYNSPLHF. The CDR3 DNA reads as TGCAGTGCTAGAGTTGGTTCGGCAGCAGTTTTGAGCTCCTATAATTCACCCCTCCACTTT. V usage is TRBV20-1 and J usage is TRBJ1-6; D gene unclear. The germline gives CDR1 DFQATT, CDR2 SNEGSKA (reference sequence). Trimming shortened V by 1 base and J by 0 bases, and 22 bases separated the two germline ends. The CDR3 extends over 20 amino acids.